This T cell receptor (beta chain) was observed in a study of blood T cell repertoires in COVID-19. The wider study: The analysed material was cDNA or gDNA that came from T cells, B-cell-depleted T cells, or PBMCs.

The CDR3 length is 14 residues. Germline CDR1 is SGHRS and CDR2 is YFSETQ. Original processing methods: Estimates of nucleated cell counts were drawn from the amplification of reference gene primers. The table came from immunoSEQ multiplex PCR; TCRdb's copy has only in-frame clones and leaves some out. That table is the source of V, J and clone size, and D and trimming were worked out from the DNA. The sample contains more than 85,000 clones, roughly 89% of which appear only once. To note about this clone: One end of the junction is discordant with germline, which a read error may explain.

Specimen: peripheral blood. This receptor was identified in a man aged 65 to 85 with acute or convalescent COVID-19. The chain is built from TRBV5-1 and TRBJ2-2; 8 bases align to TRBD1. The DNA for the CDR3 is TGCGCCAGCAGTTTGGACAGGGATATCGGGGAGCTGTTTTTT. It translates to CASSLDRDIGELFF.